These 27 T cell receptor beta chains came from one sample sequenced in a study of T cell repertoires in cytomegalovirus infection. TCRdb passed the reads through MiXCR, listing each CDR3 protein once. The data show 900,000 to 950,000 distinct CDR3 sequences, less than 35% seen once. No cognate antigen is known for these TCRs. Sequencing was performed on cultured CD8+ T cells from PBMCs, taken from culture after CMV antigen stimulation. These receptors were obtained from a human donor in good health (CMV status not recorded). Some clones in this sample may be carry-over from other donors' samples.

This chain joins TRBV12-3 or TRBV12-4 and TRBJ2-2, with a possible D match to TRBD1 (6 bases). Trimming shortened V by 8 bases and J by 11 bases, and 15 bases separated the two germline ends. The CDR3 contains 12 residues. The CDR3 DNA sequence: TGTGCCAGCGTCCGTGACAGGTTAGAGCTGTTTTTT. It yields the protein CASVRDRLELFF.

In its sample, this clonotype was seen a few times. The chain has TRBV19 and TRBJ2-2; the D is unclear. V lost 6 bases and J lost 1, with 12 bases in between. This CDR3 is 15 amino acids long. Germline CDR1 and CDR2: LNHDA and SQIVND (reference sequence). CDR3 DNA sequence: TGTGCCAGTAGATTTGCGGCCTTGAACACCGGGGAGCTGTTTTTT. Translation gives CASRFAALNTGELFF.

This clonotype has more than one count but fewer than ten. The chain recombines TRBV7-6 with TRBJ2-5; no definite D call. The V and J ends lost 3 bases and 2 bases respectively, with 16 bases between them. Germline lookup yields CDR1 SGHVS and CDR2 FNYEAQ. The CDR3 loop spans 16 amino acids. Written as DNA, the CDR3 is TGTGCCAGCAGCTTGACCGGCCGCCCCCTTCAAGAGACCCAGTACTTC. This sequence encodes CASSLTGRPLQETQYF. Full variable domain (rest looked up from reference TRBV7-6 and TRBJ2-5): GAGVSQSPRYKVTKRGQDVALRCDPISGHVSLYWYRQALGQGPEFLTYFNYEAQQDKSGLPNDRFSAERPEGSISTLTIQRTEQRDSAMYRCASSLTGRPLQETQYFGPGTRLLVL.

This clonotype has more than one count but fewer than ten. The chain combines TRBV4-3 with TRBJ2-1; D remains ambiguous. Trimming removed 0 bases from V and 5 bases from J, with 11 bases in between. The length of the CDR3 is 15 residues. The germline V gene has CDR1 LGHNA and CDR2 YSLEER. The CDR3 region is CASSQEEQIDNEQFF. As DNA, the CDR3 is TGCGCCAGCAGCCAAGAGGAACAGATCGACAATGAGCAGTTCTTC.

This chain uses TRBV12-5 with TRBJ2-3, with D possibly TRBD2 on 6 matching bases. V was pared by 10 bases and J by 3 bases, with 17 bases between. The CDR3 sequence is 14 residues long. Germline V CDR1 and CDR2: LGHNT, FRNRAP. In nucleotides, the CDR3 is TGTGCTACCCAGGCTGGGGGGAGGACAGATACGCAGTATTTT. Its translation is CATQAGGRTDTQYF.

As for this clonotype: Here the CDR3 omits its conserved ending phenylalanine or tryptophan, so a read error is the likely source. The V and J genes are TRBV19 and TRBJ1-2; D is unclear. The CDR3 is 14 amino acids. Germline-derived CDR1 and CDR2 are LNHDA and SQIVND (reference sequence). Trimming shortened V by 5 bases and J by 4 bases, and 14 bases separated the two germline ends. CDR3 nucleotides: TGTGCCAGTAGTCTCCCCGGACCTTCCTATGGCTACACCTCC. Protein sequence: CASSLPGPSYGYTS.

The CDR3 DNA reads TGTGCCAGCAGTGAAATGTATAGAGATACGCAGTATTTT. Protein product: CASSEMYRDTQYF. This chain uses TRBV6-1 with TRBJ2-3; D gene uncertain. There are 13 residues in the CDR3. The V gene's germline CDR1 is MNHNS and CDR2 SASEGT. Trimming shortened V by 2 bases and J by 5 bases, and 8 bases separated the two germline ends.

The genes are TRBV7-6 and TRBJ1-2; D not resolved. CDR1 and CDR2 from the germline V gene are SGHVS and FNYEAQ. V was trimmed by 1 base and J by 8 bases, leaving 14 bases between them. This CDR3 has 14 amino acids. The CDR3 reads CASSLGFGSVGYTF. The CDR3 DNA reads TGTGCCAGCAGCTTAGGATTCGGTAGTGTGGGCTACACCTTC.

The CDR3 is CASSYSILRTGGGSYGYTF. The CDR3 nucleotides are TGTGCCAGCAGTTACTCAATACTACGGACAGGGGGCGGAAGCTATGGCTACACCTTC. This chain connects TRBV6-5 to TRBJ1-2, with 11 nucleotides matching TRBD1. The CDR3 extends over 19 amino acids. J was trimmed by 4 bases and V by 0 bases; bases with no gene match: 13. Germline V gene sequence: CDR1 MNHEY, CDR2 SVGAGI.

The genes are TRBV6-6 and TRBJ2-4, with TRBD2 matching 7 bases. Per germline, CDR1 MNHNY and CDR2 SVGAGI (reference sequence). V was clipped by 2 bases and J by 1 base; unmatched bases: 8. This CDR3 contains 17 residues. The CDR3 sequence: CASSYVRGEGAKNIQYF. CDR3 nucleotides: TGTGCCAGCAGTTACGTGCGAGGGGAGGGGGCCAAAAACATTCAGTACTTC.

The sample holds many counts of this clonotype. This chain connects TRBV7-2 to TRBJ1-1; maybe TRBD1 (5 bases). This CDR3 comprises 15 residues. The germline V gene has CDR1 SGHTA and CDR2 FQGNSA. Trimming pared 4 bases from V and 2 bases from J, leaving 14 bases between. The CDR3 loop reads CASSYLPGINTEAFF. In DNA form, the CDR3 reads TGTGCCAGCAGCTACCTCCCAGGGATTAACACTGAAGCTTTCTTT.

As regards this clonotype: A read error is possible here, since a much larger clone lies one base away. This chain joins TRBV7-6 and TRBJ2-3; D is undetermined. The CDR3 runs 15 residues. The germline gives CDR1 SGHVS, CDR2 FNYEAQ. This CDR3 reads CASSLAPDGVDMQYF. The CDR3, as DNA: TGTGCCAGCAGCTTAGCCCCTGATGGGGTCGATATGCAGTATTTT.

The chain joins TRBV7-9 to TRBJ2-7; possible D gene TRBD1, 6 bases. This CDR3 region has 14 residues. V gave up 1 base and J gave up 3 bases, with 10 bases separating them. Germline-derived CDR1 and CDR2 are SEHNR and FQNEAQ (reference sequence). The CDR3 bases are TGTGCCAGCAGCTTAGGAATAGGGGGCTACGAGCAGTACGTC. Translation gives CASSLGIGGYEQYV.

The V and J genes are TRBV2 and TRBJ2-3, with TRBD1 matching 8 bases. In germline, CDR1 is SNHLY, CDR2 FYNNEI. V shed 8 bases, J shed 3 bases, and the junction held 13 bases outside the gene matches. This CDR3 region has 16 residues. CDR3 region: CASGGQDLRRTDTQYF. The CDR3 coding sequence is TGTGCCAGCGGGGGACAGGATCTTAGGAGGACAGATACGCAGTATTTT.

The CDR3 DNA reads TGTGCCAGCAGTTACTCGTCTGAACAGCCCTACAACAATGAGCAGTTCTTC. It codes for CASSYSSEQPYNNEQFF. This chain joins TRBV6-5 and TRBJ2-1; no clear D gene. The CDR3 is 17 residues long. The germline V and J ends were trimmed by 0 bases and 5 bases, with 17 bases remaining between them. Per germline, CDR1 MNHEY and CDR2 SVGAGI.

V gene TRBV11-2 combines with J gene TRBJ2-1, with D maybe TRBD2 (6 bases). Germline CDR1 and CDR2: SGHAT and FQNNGV. The V end was cut by 6 bases, the J end by 1 base, with 16 bases between. CDR3 size: 16 residues. CDR3 sequence: CASSKWVGGSYNEQFF. CDR3 DNA: TGTGCCAGCAGTAAGTGGGTGGGGGGTTCCTACAATGAGCAGTTCTTC. Looking up the rest from reference TRBV11-2 and TRBJ2-1 gives the full variable domain: EAGVAQSPRYKIIEKRQSVAFWCNPISGHATLYWYQQILGQGPKLLIQFQNNGVVDDSQLPKDRFSAERLKGVDSTLKIQPAKLEDSAVYLCASSKWVGGSYNEQFFGPGTRLTVL.

The chain links TRBV7-2 to TRBJ1-4, with D unclear. This CDR3 is built from 14 residues. The germline V gene encodes CDR1 SGHTA and CDR2 FQGNSA. With 5 bases removed from V and 8 bases from J, the gap between germline ends came to 15 bases. CDR3 protein: CASSQRLREEKLFF. CDR3 DNA sequence: TGTGCCAGCAGCCAACGCCTGAGGGAGGAAAAACTGTTTTTT. The full variable domain, its missing parts supplied by reference TRBV7-2 and TRBJ1-4, is GAGVSQSPSNKVTEKGKDVELRCDPISGHTALYWYRQSLGQGLEFLIYFQGNSAPDKSGLPSDRFSAERTGGSVSTLTIQRTQQEDSAVYLCASSQRLREEKLFFGSGTQLSVL.

The chain links TRBV19 to TRBJ2-1; weak D call: TRBD1 (5 bases). The V end was cut by 7 bases, the J end by 2 bases, with 9 bases between. Germline V gene sequence: CDR1 LNHDA, CDR2 SQIVND (reference sequence). The CDR3 extends over 13 amino acids. The CDR3 is CASTREAYNEQFF. The CDR3 bases are TGTGCCAGTACCAGGGAAGCCTACAATGAGCAGTTCTTC.

A few counts support this clonotype. The chain recombines TRBV7-6 with TRBJ2-2, with D hard to call. The CDR3 contains 14 residues. Per germline, CDR1 SGHVS and CDR2 FNYEAQ. V was shortened by 1 base and J by 5 bases, with 8 bases between the two germline ends. DNA of the CDR3: TGTGCCAGCAGCTTAGAGTCAGGAACCGGGGAGCTGTTTTTT. Amino acid sequence: CASSLESGTGELFF.

The gene calls are TRBV6-2 or TRBV6-3 and TRBJ1-2, with no clear D. The CDR3 sequence is 11 residues long. Germline CDR1 is MNHEY and CDR2 is SVGEGT. Trimming removed 2 bases at V and 8 bases at J, with 6 bases between. The CDR3 nucleotides read TGTGCCAGCAGTTACCTGGAAGGCTACACCTTC. Amino acids: CASSYLEGYTF.

This chain joins TRBV27 and TRBJ1-6; D gene uncertain. Trimming shortened V by 9 bases and J by 9 bases, and 21 bases separated the two germline ends. This CDR3 comprises 15 residues. CDR1 is MNHEY, CDR2 SMNVEV, per germline (reference sequence). The CDR3 protein is CASSLGPANASPLHF. CDR3 DNA sequence: TGTGCCAGTTCACTCGGGCCGGCCAATGCTTCACCCCTCCACTTT.

There are a few counts of this clonotype. The V call is TRBV6-1, the J call TRBJ2-7; tentative D call: TRBD1 (6 bases). Germline assignment: CDR1 MNHNS and CDR2 SASEGT. Trimming took 10 bases from V and 5 from J, leaving 18 bases between them. CDR3 size: 13 residues. CDR3 sequence reads: CATGTDRLNEQYF. The CDR3 DNA sequence: TGTGCCACAGGAACCGACAGGTTGAACGAGCAGTACTTC.

This clonotype was seen a handful of times. The V call is TRBV6-1, the J call TRBJ2-3, with 10 bases matching TRBD2. Looked up from germline, CDR1 is MNHNS and CDR2 is SASEGT. V was pared by 5 bases and J by 2 bases, with 7 bases of the junction left unmatched. This CDR3 region has 16 residues. For the CDR3, the DNA is TGTGCCAGCAGTCAAACTAGCGGGGACTCCACAGATACGCAGTATTTT. Amino acid sequence: CASSQTSGDSTDTQYF.

The chain combines TRBV4-3 with TRBJ1-4; tentative D call: TRBD1 (6 bases). Between the trimmed V and J ends, which lost 0 bases and 3 bases, there was a span of 17 bases. Germline CDR1 LGHNA, CDR2 YSLEER. The CDR3 runs 18 residues. In DNA form, the CDR3 reads TGCGCCAGCAGCCAAGATCGGTTATTAGGACAGCCTAATGAAAAACTGTTTTTT. Translation gives CASSQDRLLGQPNEKLFF.

The V gene is TRBV3-1, the J gene TRBJ2-3; 9 nucleotides line up with TRBD2. This CDR3 region has 19 residues. V lost 4 bases and J lost 2; bases outside the gene matches: 16. Germline assignment: CDR1 LGHDT and CDR2 YNNKEL (reference sequence). CDR3 DNA sequence: TGTGCCAGCAGCCCCGCTGCGGGGGGGCGTAGTTTTTACACAGATACGCAGTATTTT. Protein product: CASSPAAGGRSFYTDTQYF.

The chain uses TRBV2 and TRBJ2-4, with D tentatively TRBD1 (5 bases). The CDR3 loop spans 15 amino acids. Germline lookup yields CDR1 SNHLY and CDR2 FYNNEI. Trimming took 2 bases from V and 0 from J, leaving 8 bases between them. This CDR3 reads CASSERGLAKNIQYF. CDR3 nucleotides: TGTGCCAGCAGTGAAAGGGGCTTAGCCAAAAACATTCAGTACTTC.

The chain is built from TRBV4-3 and TRBJ1-2; 8 nucleotides match TRBD1. CDR3 length equals 16 residues. Trimming cost V 1 base and J 0 bases; bases outside gene matches: 4. CDR1 is LGHNA and CDR2 is YSLEER in the germline V gene. Here the CDR3 reads CASSQGGDRSNYGYTF. CDR3 in DNA: TGCGCCAGCAGCCAAGGGGGGGACAGGTCTAACTATGGCTACACCTTC.